This TCR beta chain was identified in a study of blood T cell repertoires in COVID-19 (dated by TCRdb to between 2020 and 2021). Study-level background: Samples covering the acute and convalescent phases of COVID-19 were provided by collaborators in the United States, Italy and Spain. The material from the prospective study consisted of cDNA or gDNA derived from T cells, B-cell-depleted T cells, or PBMCs. Subjects who had been exposed to COVID-19, were actively infected with it, or had recovered from it provided the deeply sampled blood TCRbeta repertoires that made up the dataset. The repertoires were made available in a free public database intended to serve as a resource for research on the immune response to SARS-CoV-2. The samples were drawn from two sources: the first 160 participants of the ongoing ImmuneRACE study, and 1,000 to 1,500 subjects contributed by 6 global collaborators. Nearly every sample came with metadata listing a de-identified subject ID, COVID-19 status, age in years and sex. Where HLA class I and class II types were available, the types were taken from metadata supplied by the sample provider, not from assay-based typing.

Comment on this clone: Its antigen is currently not known. No base quality values were provided; no much bigger clone lies one nucleotide off.

TCRbeta CDR3 regions were amplified from genomic DNA using the immunoSEQ Assay, a bias-controlled multiplex PCR. Concerning the study's data processing: The number of nucleated cells in each sample was estimated by amplification of reference gene primers within the assay. Sequence reads were collapsed and filtered to measure the absolute abundance of every unique TCRbeta CDR3 rearrangement. Productive Simpson clonality was computed per sample as the square root of Simpson's diversity index over productive rearrangements. The source is immuneACCESS, and TCRdb retained only in-frame sequences with V and J called. Part of the clones is not carried over; for the studies checked, unresolved V genes explain less than half of this, and the remainder is unexplained. For V, J and clone size, that table is used; D and trimming come from the DNA. For this sample the table gives 55,000 or so clones, of which 87% were detected only once. The ten biggest clones cover about 7% of the sample.

Collaborating institutions collected whole blood in K2EDTA tubes following their own protocols. For TCRbeta analysis, collaborator samples were shipped as frozen whole blood, as isolated PBMCs, or as DNA extracted from either sample type. General study outcomes and caveats: The amount of clinical and demographic metadata varied by source and participant and was provided uncurated.

The CDR3 contains 13 residues, cysteine and phenylalanine counted. Only the CDR3 region is kept as DNA, spanning 39 bases read in frame from base 1. V lost 5 bases and J lost 8 bases, and the count of bases not matched to a germline gene is 7. CDR1 MNHEY and CDR2 SVGAGI are derived from the germline V gene. Specimen: peripheral blood. The TCR sequence derives from a man in his sixties with active or convalescent COVID-19. The sequence joins TRBV6-5 to TRBJ1-2; 8 bases in between match TRBD1. The DNA sequence reads TGTGCCAGCAGTCGAACAGGGGGTAGAGGCTACACCTTC. Protein translation: CASSRTGGRGYTF.